One sample yielded the 12 T cell receptor beta chains listed below, sequenced in a study of T cells in Graves' hyperthyroidism and ophthalmopathy. TCR beta CDR3 regions were amplified from RNA. The study used the HTBI primer set for a first-round RT-PCR of the TCR CDR3. In TCRdb, the multiplex PCR reads were re-called with MiXCR into one record per CDR3 protein. The table shows about 640,000 distinct CDR3 sequences, with roughly 20% occurring only once. The specimen sequenced was blood. These receptors all come from a young man with Graves' ophthalmopathy.

This sequence joins TRBV5-1 and TRBJ1-1; TRBD1 aligns across 7 bases. The V gene's germline CDR1 is SGHRS and CDR2 YFSETQ. The V and J ends lost 4 bases and 7 bases, in that order; junction bases with no gene match: 7. There are 13 residues in the CDR3. CDR3 region: CASSPGTEGEAFF. The CDR3 DNA reads TGCGCCAGCAGCCCAGGGACAGAAGGTGAAGCTTTCTTT.

This chain joins TRBV20-1 and TRBJ2-5; D possibly matches TRBD1 or TRBD2 (5 bases each). This CDR3 has 13 amino acids. CDR1 and CDR2 from the germline V gene are DFQATT and SNEGSKA (reference sequence). V was cut by 3 bases and J by 1 base, with 9 bases left in between. DNA of the CDR3: TGCAGTGCTAGGGGACCGACCCAAGAGACCCAGTACTTC. Encoded protein: CSARGPTQETQYF.

There are many counts of this clonotype. V usage is TRBV28 and J usage is TRBJ1-2; D call uncertain. Germline loops: CDR1 MDHEN, CDR2 SYDVKM. V was shortened by 5 bases and J by 4 bases, with 8 bases between the two germline ends. The CDR3 extends over 12 amino acids. The CDR3 region is CASSPASYGYTF. Written as DNA, the CDR3 is TGTGCCAGCAGTCCCGCGTCCTATGGCTACACCTTC.

This clonotype has a handful of counts. The rearrangement joins TRBV7-6 to TRBJ2-1; the match to TRBD2 covers 10 bases. Trimming cost V 0 bases and J 10 bases; bases outside gene matches: 9. CDR1 and CDR2 from the germline V gene are SGHVS and FNYEAQ. This CDR3 is built from 16 residues. The CDR3 region has the DNA TGTGCCAGCAGCTTAGCGTCCCTAGCGGGAGTTAGAGAGCAGTTCTTC. Its translation: CASSLASLAGVREQFF.

This clonotype was recorded a few times. The gene calls are TRBV12-3 or TRBV12-4 and TRBJ1-3; no definite D call. The length of the CDR3 is 19 residues. V was shortened by 2 bases and J by 2 bases, with 22 bases between the two germline ends. This CDR3 is CASSLSVTSGGFAGNTIYF. DNA of the CDR3: TGTGCCAGCAGTTTATCAGTTACATCAGGCGGGTTTGCTGGAAACACCATATATTTT.

The table lists this clonotype with many counts. J is TRBJ1-3 and V is TRBV30; D uncertain. The CDR3 consists of 11 residues. The V end was cut by 5 bases, the J end by 2 bases, with 4 bases between. CDR1 is GTSNPN, CDR2 SVGIG, per germline (reference sequence). The CDR3: CAWGAGNTIYF. As DNA, the CDR3 is TGTGCCTGGGGGGCTGGAAACACCATATATTTT.

The sample holds many counts of this clonotype. The chain is built from TRBV11-2 and TRBJ2-2, with 9 bases lining up with TRBD2. Germline lookup yields CDR1 SGHAT and CDR2 FQNNGV. Trimming took 3 bases from V and 2 from J; bases not matched to a gene: 7. The CDR3 extends over 17 amino acids. CDR3 in amino acids: CASSLGLAGINTGELFF. CDR3 DNA: TGTGCCAGCAGCTTGGGTCTAGCGGGAATAAACACCGGGGAGCTGTTTTTT.

This clonotype has more than one count but fewer than ten. The J gene is TRBJ2-5, the V gene TRBV6-2 or TRBV6-3; 9 positions agree with TRBD1. CDR1 and CDR2 from the germline V gene are MNHEY and SVGEGT. The J segment lost 8 bases and the V segment lost 5 bases, leaving 12 bases of the junction unmatched. The CDR3 runs 15 residues. The DNA for the CDR3 is TGTGCCAGCAGTAAGACAGGGGGTCGCTTGGGTACCCAGTACTTC. Its translation is CASSKTGGRLGTQYF.

This CDR3 is CASSPGLVANEQFF. The CDR3 coding sequence is TGTGCCAGCAGTCCCGGACTAGTCGCCAATGAGCAGTTCTTC. The chain has TRBV27 and TRBJ2-1; TRBD2 matches at 7 bases. The CDR3 runs 14 residues. Germline V gene lookup returns CDR1 MNHEY and CDR2 SMNVEV (reference sequence). The trim removed 5 bases at V and 6 bases at J, leaving 7 bases unmatched.

The chain employs TRBV28 and TRBJ1-6; 8 positions match TRBD1. Germline-derived CDR1 and CDR2 are MDHEN and SYDVKM. The J segment lost 6 bases and the V segment lost 2 bases, leaving 3 bases of the junction unmatched. This CDR3 spans 15 amino acids. The chain's CDR3 is CASSLRTGTNSPLHF. The CDR3 bases are TGTGCCAGCAGTTTACGGACAGGGACTAATTCACCCCTCCACTTT.

The rearrangement joins TRBV28 to TRBJ1-1, with D possibly TRBD1 on 5 matching bases. Trimming pared 3 bases from V and 5 bases from J, leaving 16 bases between. CDR1 and CDR2 from the germline V gene are MDHEN and SYDVKM. The CDR3 is made up of 15 amino acids. This CDR3 is CASSFSKGRGTEAFF. The CDR3 region has the DNA TGTGCCAGCAGTTTCAGTAAGGGGCGAGGAACTGAAGCTTTCTTT.

This clonotype has only a few counts. The CDR3 DNA reads TGTGCCAGCAGCTTAGAGGGACTCCGACAGTTCTTC. The encoded protein is CASSLEGLRQFF. The chain carries TRBV7-2 and TRBJ2-1; D perhaps matches TRBD2 (6 bases). Looked up from germline, CDR1 is SGHTA and CDR2 is FQGNSA. Trimming removed 1 base at V and 13 bases at J, with 11 bases between. The CDR3 loop spans 12 amino acids. The full variable domain, rest sourced from reference TRBV7-2 and TRBJ2-1, is GAGVSQSPSNKVTEKGKDVELRCDPISGHTALYWYRQSLGQGLEFLIYFQGNSAPDKSGLPSDRFSAERTGGSVSTLTIQRTQQEDSAVYLCASSLEGLRQFFGPGTRLTVL.